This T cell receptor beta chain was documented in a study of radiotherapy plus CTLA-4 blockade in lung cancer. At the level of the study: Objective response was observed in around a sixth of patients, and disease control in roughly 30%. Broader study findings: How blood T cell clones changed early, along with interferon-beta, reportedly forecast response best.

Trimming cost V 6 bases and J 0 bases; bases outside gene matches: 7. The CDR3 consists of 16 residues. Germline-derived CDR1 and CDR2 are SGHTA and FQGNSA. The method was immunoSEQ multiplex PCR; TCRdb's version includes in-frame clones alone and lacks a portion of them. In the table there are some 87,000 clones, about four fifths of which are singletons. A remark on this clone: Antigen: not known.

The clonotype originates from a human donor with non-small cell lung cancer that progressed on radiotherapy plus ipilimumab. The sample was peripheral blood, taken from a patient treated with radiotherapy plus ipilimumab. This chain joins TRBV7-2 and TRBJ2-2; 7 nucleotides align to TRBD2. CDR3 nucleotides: TGTGCCAGCAGGACGGGGAGCGGGGCGAACACCGGGGAGCTGTTTTTT. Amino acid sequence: CASRTGSGANTGELFF.